This TCR beta chain was retrieved from a study of T cell repertoires in cytomegalovirus infection. Study-level background: CMV infection together with matching HLA type was indicated by public TCR beta signatures.

General study results and limits: Cumulative frequency of public TCR beta families picked out carriers of CMV plus the relevant HLA. HLA-C-restricted TCR beta clonotypes specific for CMV led the ex vivo response.

The CDR3 consists of 14 residues. Germline values: CDR1 GTSNPN, CDR2 SVGIG (reference sequence). The V gene lost 1 base and the J gene lost 7 bases, with 13 bases spanning the gap. TCRdb re-called the reads with MiXCR, one entry per CDR3 protein. The sample lists roughly 500,000 distinct CDR3 sequences, over 9% seen once, with 10% in the top ten. The sample holds a few counts of this clonotype. Antigen specificity is unknown. This clonotype originated in a human donor in good health (CMV status not recorded). Some clones in this sample may be carry-over from other donors' samples. The material sequenced was PBMCs. The chain carries TRBV30 and TRBJ2-2, with unresolved D. The CDR3 DNA is TGTGCCTGGAGTGGGGGTGGGCTGGGCGGGGAGCTGTTTTTT. It codes for CAWSGGGLGGELFF. Full variable domain (rest looked up from reference TRBV30 and TRBJ2-2): SQTIHQWPATLVQPVGSPLSLECTVEGTSNPNLYWYRQAAGRGLQLLFYSVGIGQISSEVPQNLSASRPQDRQFILSSKKLLLSDSGFYLCAWSGGGLGGELFFGEGSRLTVL.